These 32 T cell receptor beta chains originate from one sample sequenced in a study of CD8 T cells in ankylosing spondylitis. TCRdb processed the 5' RACE reads anew with MiXCR; each CDR3 protein has one entry. The table shows 31,000 or so distinct CDR3 sequences, with roughly 29% occurring only once. Source material: synovial fluid, either unsorted or a sorted T cell fraction (not recorded which). The receptors originated from a male donor with ankylosing spondylitis.

This clonotype turned up a few times. This chain uses TRBV7-2 with TRBJ2-2, with D unclear. The germline V and J ends were trimmed by 1 base and 11 bases, with 2 bases remaining between them. Germline V gene lookup returns CDR1 SGHTA and CDR2 FQGNSA. The CDR3 loop spans 10 amino acids. CDR3 nucleotides: TGTGCCAGCAGCTTAGACGAGCTGTTTTTT. It is translated as CASSLDELFF. Full variable domain (rest looked up from reference TRBV7-2 and TRBJ2-2): GAGVSQSPSNKVTEKGKDVELRCDPISGHTALYWYRQSLGQGLEFLIYFQGNSAPDKSGLPSDRFSAERTGGSVSTLTIQRTQQEDSAVYLCASSLDELFFGEGSRLTVL.

This clonotype has a count of ten or more. The chain carries TRBV24-1 and TRBJ1-2; TRBD1 matches at 7 bases. CDR3 length equals 17 residues. V was clipped by 5 bases and J by 4 bases; unmatched bases: 15. From germline, CDR1 is KGHDR and CDR2 SFDVKD. CDR3 residues: CATSGVAPATGLYGYTF. CDR3 sequence (DNA): TGTGCCACCAGTGGCGTTGCCCCGGCGACAGGGCTCTATGGCTACACCTTC.

This clonotype has ten or more counts. The chain couples TRBV27 to TRBJ2-1; the D is unclear. V lost 5 bases, J lost 2 bases, and 7 bases lay in between. This CDR3 comprises 13 residues. The germline CDR1 and CDR2 sequences are MNHEY and SMNVEV (reference sequence). The CDR3 coding sequence is TGTGCCAGCAGTCTGGCGGCCTACAATGAGCAGTTCTTC. Translating gives CASSLAAYNEQFF.

The CDR3 region has the DNA TGCAGTGCTGGCGATAGCGGGAGTTCCTACAATGAGCAGTTCTTC. Protein sequence: CSAGDSGSSYNEQFF. The rearrangement links TRBV20-1 to TRBJ2-1, with 9 bases lining up with TRBD2. Trimming at V came to 5 bases and at J to 1 base, leaving 6 bases not matched to a gene. CDR1 and CDR2 from the germline V gene are DFQATT and SNEGSKA (reference sequence). The CDR3 is 15 residues long.

CDR3 nucleotide sequence: TGTGCCAGCATCTCCACCTATAAGACCCAGTACTTC. Translation: CASISTYKTQYF. V and J are TRBV6-2 or TRBV6-3 and TRBJ2-5, with unresolved D. The CDR3 length is 12 residues. Germline assignment: CDR1 MNHEY and CDR2 SVGEGT. V gave up 7 bases and J gave up 6 bases, with 12 bases separating them.

There are a few counts of this clonotype. The chain joins TRBV11-1 to TRBJ2-1, with TRBD2 matching 13 bases. Trimming took 4 bases from V and 8 from J; bases not matched to a gene: 23. The CDR3 totals 21 residues. CDR1 SGHAT and CDR2 FQDESV come from the germline V gene (reference sequence). CDR3 DNA: TGTGCCAGCAGCTCTCCCGTCGGACAGGGTGGACTAGCGGGAGCGGGGCATGAGCAGTTCTTC. Its protein product is CASSSPVGQGGLAGAGHEQFF.

The chain combines TRBV30 with TRBJ2-7; D remains ambiguous. Germline V gene lookup returns CDR1 GTSNPN and CDR2 SVGIG (reference sequence). The CDR3 is 11 residues long. Trimming took off 0 bases at V and 7 bases at J, with 7 bases between the two ends. The CDR3 reads CAWSVAEEQYV. DNA for the CDR3: TGTGCCTGGAGTGTGGCTGAAGAGCAGTACGTC.

In this sample, this clonotype turned up many times. The V call is TRBV4-1, the J call TRBJ1-6; possibly TRBD1 for D (5 bases). The V gene's germline CDR1 is MGHRA and CDR2 YSYEKL. The length of the CDR3 is 16 residues. With 3 bases removed from V and 9 bases from J, the gap between germline ends came to 18 bases. The CDR3 loop reads CASSQEGLAPSSPLHF. The CDR3 nucleotides read TGCGCCAGCAGCCAGGAGGGGCTGGCGCCGAGTTCACCCCTCCACTTT.

By sample share, this clonotype is medium-sized. The chain is built from TRBV7-9 and TRBJ2-1; possible D gene TRBD1, 5 bases. Germline CDR1 and CDR2: SEHNR and FQNEAQ (reference sequence). V was shortened by 4 bases and J by 8 bases, with 18 bases between the two germline ends. The CDR3 runs 15 residues. For the CDR3, the DNA is TGTGCCAGCAGCTCCGTCCAGGCCAGGGATGATGAGCAGTTCTTC. Its protein product is CASSSVQARDDEQFF.

This clonotype was detected only a few times. The chain joins TRBV13 to TRBJ1-5; D is unclear. In germline, CDR1 is PRHDT, CDR2 FYEKMQ (reference sequence). The CDR3 is made up of 15 amino acids. The germline V and J ends were trimmed by 2 bases and 0 bases, with 8 bases remaining between them. This CDR3 reads CASSLSEFSNQPQHF. DNA of the CDR3: TGTGCCAGCAGCTTATCGGAGTTTAGCAATCAGCCCCAGCATTTT.

V usage is TRBV2 and J usage is TRBJ1-5; D is ambiguous. The ends were cut back, 5 bases at V and 7 bases at J, with 12 bases in the middle. CDR3 size: 13 residues. The V gene's germline CDR1 is SNHLY and CDR2 FYNNEI. CDR3 nucleotides: TGTGCCAGCAGTAGGGCAGGTAACCAGCCCCAGCATTTT. Its translation: CASSRAGNQPQHF.

This clonotype has ten or more counts. The rearrangement links TRBV29-1 to TRBJ2-2; possibly TRBD2 for D (5 bases). V was clipped by 3 bases and J by 6 bases, with 17 bases between them. The length of the CDR3 is 15 residues. The germline V gene has CDR1 SQVTM and CDR2 ANQGSEA. The CDR3 sequence is CSVEGSLEEAGELFF. CDR3 nucleotides: TGCAGCGTTGAGGGCTCACTAGAAGAGGCCGGGGAGCTGTTTTTT.

The J gene is TRBJ2-2, the V gene TRBV10-2; 9 bases map to TRBD1. The V and J ends lost 10 bases and 7 bases, in that order; junction bases with no gene match: 7. Germline-derived CDR1 and CDR2 are WSHSY and SAAADI. The CDR3 length is 13 residues. The CDR3 is CATGDREIGELFF. DNA of the CDR3: TGCGCCACCGGGGACAGGGAAATCGGGGAGCTGTTTTTT.

This clonotype was detected only a few times. This chain links TRBV27 with TRBJ2-1; the D gene is possibly TRBD2 (6 bases). Trimming removed 2 bases from V and 10 bases from J, with 15 bases in between. This CDR3 is 14 amino acids long. Germline V lookup: CDR1 MNHEY, CDR2 SMNVEV (reference sequence). As DNA, the CDR3 is TGTGCCAGCAGTTTACTCGGGGAGCTAGCGGAGCAGTTCTTC. This sequence encodes CASSLLGELAEQFF.

CDR3 sequence: CASSQDVGTGSIGEQFF. DNA of the CDR3: TGCGCCAGCAGCCAAGATGTAGGGACAGGGTCTATTGGGGAGCAGTTCTTC. The chain employs TRBV4-1 and TRBJ2-1; 9 bases line up with TRBD1. Per the germline V gene, CDR1 is MGHRA and CDR2 is YSYEKL. After removal of 0 bases from V and 10 bases from J, the junction contained 13 bases not matched to a gene. The CDR3 spans 17 residues.

This clonotype was seen a few times. This rearrangement joins TRBV20-1 to TRBJ1-1, with D maybe TRBD1 (5 bases). The V end lost 0 bases, the J end lost 6 bases, and 17 bases lay between the germline ends. Germline loops: CDR1 DFQATT, CDR2 SNEGSKA (reference sequence). The CDR3 runs 15 residues. The chain's CDR3 is CSARDRDLGFSEAFF. For the CDR3, the DNA is TGCAGTGCTAGAGATCGGGACTTGGGTTTTTCTGAAGCTTTCTTT.

The chain links TRBV19 to TRBJ2-1; tentative D call: TRBD2 (6 bases). This CDR3 has 15 residues. The V gene's germline CDR1 is LNHDA and CDR2 SQIVND (reference sequence). V dropped 3 bases and J dropped 0 bases, with 9 bases sitting between them. In nucleotides, the CDR3 is TGTGCCAGTAGTATGGGGGGAACCTCCTACAATGAGCAGTTCTTC. Amino acids: CASSMGGTSYNEQFF.

The J gene is TRBJ1-1, the V gene TRBV10-2; D might be TRBD1 (6 bases). Deletions cut 10 bases from V and 7 bases from J, with 16 bases between. There are 12 residues in the CDR3. Germline V lookup: CDR1 WSHSY, CDR2 SAAADI. CDR3 protein: CATRGGISEAFF. As DNA, the CDR3 is TGCGCCACCCGAGGGGGAATTAGTGAAGCTTTCTTT.

J is TRBJ1-2 and V is TRBV29-1, with 10 bases fitting TRBD1. Losses at the gene ends were 7 bases for V and 5 bases for J; bases not matched to a gene: 13. CDR3 length equals 15 residues. Germline CDR1 reads SQVTM; CDR2 reads ANQGSEA. As DNA, the CDR3 is TGCAGCGCCGCTGAGACAGGGGGCGCGGGGTATGGCTACACCTTC. Translating gives CSAAETGGAGYGYTF.

This clonotype was observed a few times. The chain joins TRBV2 to TRBJ2-7; 7 bases are a match to TRBD2. The length of the CDR3 is 16 residues. Germline assignment: CDR1 SNHLY and CDR2 FYNNEI. The J segment lost 2 bases and the V segment lost 1 base, leaving 8 bases of the junction unmatched. CDR3 in DNA: TGTGCCAGCAGTGAAGATGGGGCGGGAGCTACCTACGAGCAGTACTTC. It translates to CASSEDGAGATYEQYF.

This clonotype was counted a few times. The V call is TRBV7-4, the J call TRBJ1-4; D gene unclear. Trimming removed 7 bases from V and 8 bases from J, with 17 bases in between. Germline lookup yields CDR1 SGHVT and CDR2 SQSDAQ. This CDR3 is built from 14 residues. In DNA, the CDR3 is TGTGCCAGCACCTATAAACCCCCCTGGGAAAAACTGTTTTTT. Its translation is CASTYKPPWEKLFF.

V usage is TRBV5-1 and J usage is TRBJ2-3; D uncertain. The CDR3 is 13 residues long. V lost 0 bases and J 4 bases, leaving 6 bases between the germline ends. Germline values: CDR1 SGHRS, CDR2 YFSETQ. The CDR3 sequence is CASSLAAPDTQYF. The CDR3 DNA follows: TGCGCCAGCAGCTTGGCGGCACCAGATACGCAGTATTTT.

This clonotype has at least ten counts. The rearrangement links TRBV29-1 to TRBJ2-7; 7 nucleotides line up with TRBD2. V was pared by 6 bases and J by 6 bases, with 11 bases of the junction left unmatched. The CDR3 covers 13 residues. From germline, CDR1 is SQVTM and CDR2 ANQGSEA. The CDR3 reads CSVNWGRDGEQYF. CDR3 in DNA: TGCAGCGTCAACTGGGGGAGGGACGGCGAGCAGTACTTC.

This clonotype was picked up a small number of times. V gene TRBV11-2 combines with J gene TRBJ2-5, with 11 bases that match TRBD2. V lost 5 bases to trimming and J lost 2 bases; unmatched junction nucleotides: 7. There are 16 residues in the CDR3. The V gene's germline CDR1 is SGHAT and CDR2 FQNNGV. CDR3 nucleotides: TGTGCCAGCAGCCCGGAACTAGCGGGGGTACAAGAGACCCAGTACTTC. Its protein product is CASSPELAGVQETQYF.

The rearrangement uses TRBV27 and TRBJ1-1; a weak D match, TRBD1 (5 bases). There are 15 residues in the CDR3. The V end lost 6 bases, the J end lost 4 bases, and 18 bases lay between the germline ends. Germline V gene data show CDR1 as MNHEY and CDR2 as SMNVEV (reference sequence). The CDR3 sequence: CASSVWGGQGTEAFF. DNA for the CDR3: TGTGCCAGCAGCGTATGGGGGGGTCAGGGCACTGAAGCTTTCTTT.

This chain connects TRBV4-1 to TRBJ2-1; 10 positions match TRBD2. The trim removed 4 bases at V and 4 bases at J, leaving 7 bases unmatched. The CDR3 loop spans 16 amino acids. Looked up from germline, CDR1 is MGHRA and CDR2 is YSYEKL. CDR3 in DNA: TGCGCCAGCAGCCCTAGCGGGAGAAACCCATACAATGAGCAGTTCTTC. Protein product: CASSPSGRNPYNEQFF.

CDR3 sequence: CAWATNSQGNEQFF. The CDR3 DNA is TGTGCCTGGGCCACTAACTCACAGGGGAATGAGCAGTTCTTC. The rearrangement joins TRBV30 to TRBJ2-1, with 7 bases that match TRBD1. Losses at the gene ends were 5 bases for V and 7 bases for J; bases not matched to a gene: 11. There are 14 residues in the CDR3. Germline loops: CDR1 GTSNPN, CDR2 SVGIG (reference sequence).

This clonotype has more than one count but fewer than ten. The chain combines TRBV7-9 with TRBJ2-1, with 7 bases aligning to TRBD1. Unmatched junction bases numbered 3, after V lost 4 bases and J lost 3 bases. There are 14 residues in the CDR3. Germline assignment: CDR1 SEHNR and CDR2 FQNEAQ (reference sequence). CDR3 loop: CASSSRQGYNEQFF. DNA for the CDR3: TGTGCCAGCAGCTCCCGACAGGGCTACAATGAGCAGTTCTTC.

This clonotype occurred a few times. The chain joins TRBV5-4 to TRBJ2-1, with 12 bases identical to TRBD2. This CDR3 has 18 amino acids. CDR1 SGHNT and CDR2 YYREEE come from the germline V gene (reference sequence). The ends lost 7 bases at V and 4 bases at J; junction bases unmatched: 15. Written as DNA, the CDR3 is TGTGCCAGCCTCAGCCTTGGGCTAGCGGGAGGGTCGTACAATGAGCAGTTCTTC. This encodes CASLSLGLAGGSYNEQFF. Full variable domain (outside the CDR3, taken from reference TRBV5-4 and TRBJ2-1): ETGVTQSPTHLIKTRGQQVTLRCSSQSGHNTVSWYQQALGQGPQFIFQYYREEENGRGNFPPRFSGLQFPNYSSELNVNALELDDSALYLCASLSLGLAGGSYNEQFFGPGTRLTVL.

The chain has TRBV6-6 and TRBJ2-7, with 7 bases fitting TRBD2. There are 11 residues in the CDR3. CDR1 and CDR2 (germline): MNHNY, SVGAGI (reference sequence). The junction had 7 bases not matched to a gene; V was cut back by 10 bases and J by 7 bases. CDR3 nucleotides: TGTGCCACTCAGAGCGGGAAGGAGCAGTACTTC. Protein product: CATQSGKEQYF.

This clonotype was picked up a small number of times. The genes are TRBV7-2 and TRBJ2-1; D gene uncertain. Germline assignment: CDR1 SGHTA and CDR2 FQGNSA. This CDR3 has 14 residues. Trimming stripped 7 bases from V and 1 base from J, with 11 bases between. This chain's CDR3 is CASTRSKSYNEQFF. In DNA form, the CDR3 reads TGTGCCAGCACCCGGAGTAAGTCCTACAATGAGCAGTTCTTC.

This clonotype was counted between two and nine times. As DNA, the CDR3 is TGTGCCAGCAGCTACGGGGGGGACAGGCGCAATCAGCCCCAGCATTTT. It encodes CASSYGGDRRNQPQHF. This chain uses TRBV7-2 with TRBJ1-5; 8 nucleotides align to TRBD1. Germline values: CDR1 SGHTA, CDR2 FQGNSA. The V gene end was trimmed by 4 bases and the J gene end by 2 bases; junction bases not matched to a gene: 7. This CDR3 is built from 16 residues. Complete variable domain (other parts from reference TRBV7-2 and TRBJ1-5): GAGVSQSPSNKVTEKGKDVELRCDPISGHTALYWYRQSLGQGLEFLIYFQGNSAPDKSGLPSDRFSAERTGGSVSTLTIQRTQQEDSAVYLCASSYGGDRRNQPQHFGDGTRLSIL.